What follows describes a single TCR beta chain. Its target is unknown. This sample was included in a study of cytomegalovirus exposure and HLA in healthy donors. Study observations and caveats: Of the V segments, some could not be distinguished, including TRBV6-2 and TRBV6-3, and were excluded. The study assumed roughly uniform donor sequencing depth for presence/absence analyses.

V lost 4 bases to trimming and J lost 0 bases, with 13 bases between them. This CDR3 has 15 amino acids. Germline assignment: CDR1 ENHRY and CDR2 SYGVKD. Nominally healthy donors provided the samples, though records likely missed some immune exposures. PCR was performed using 60 Vbeta and 13 Jbeta primers. Sequenced by immunoSEQ multiplex PCR; TCRdb stores in-frame clones only, minus some. The table lists 120,000 or so clones, more than 70% of them singletons. The chain recombines TRBV10-3 with TRBJ2-7; weak D call: TRBD1 (6 bases). Sequencing was performed on PBMCs. The sequence came from a woman in her sixties or seventies in good health and CMV-seropositive. CDR3 DNA: TGTGCCATCAGTGGGGGACACCAGAGCTCCTACGAGCAGTACTTC. Translating it yields CAISGGHQSSYEQYF.